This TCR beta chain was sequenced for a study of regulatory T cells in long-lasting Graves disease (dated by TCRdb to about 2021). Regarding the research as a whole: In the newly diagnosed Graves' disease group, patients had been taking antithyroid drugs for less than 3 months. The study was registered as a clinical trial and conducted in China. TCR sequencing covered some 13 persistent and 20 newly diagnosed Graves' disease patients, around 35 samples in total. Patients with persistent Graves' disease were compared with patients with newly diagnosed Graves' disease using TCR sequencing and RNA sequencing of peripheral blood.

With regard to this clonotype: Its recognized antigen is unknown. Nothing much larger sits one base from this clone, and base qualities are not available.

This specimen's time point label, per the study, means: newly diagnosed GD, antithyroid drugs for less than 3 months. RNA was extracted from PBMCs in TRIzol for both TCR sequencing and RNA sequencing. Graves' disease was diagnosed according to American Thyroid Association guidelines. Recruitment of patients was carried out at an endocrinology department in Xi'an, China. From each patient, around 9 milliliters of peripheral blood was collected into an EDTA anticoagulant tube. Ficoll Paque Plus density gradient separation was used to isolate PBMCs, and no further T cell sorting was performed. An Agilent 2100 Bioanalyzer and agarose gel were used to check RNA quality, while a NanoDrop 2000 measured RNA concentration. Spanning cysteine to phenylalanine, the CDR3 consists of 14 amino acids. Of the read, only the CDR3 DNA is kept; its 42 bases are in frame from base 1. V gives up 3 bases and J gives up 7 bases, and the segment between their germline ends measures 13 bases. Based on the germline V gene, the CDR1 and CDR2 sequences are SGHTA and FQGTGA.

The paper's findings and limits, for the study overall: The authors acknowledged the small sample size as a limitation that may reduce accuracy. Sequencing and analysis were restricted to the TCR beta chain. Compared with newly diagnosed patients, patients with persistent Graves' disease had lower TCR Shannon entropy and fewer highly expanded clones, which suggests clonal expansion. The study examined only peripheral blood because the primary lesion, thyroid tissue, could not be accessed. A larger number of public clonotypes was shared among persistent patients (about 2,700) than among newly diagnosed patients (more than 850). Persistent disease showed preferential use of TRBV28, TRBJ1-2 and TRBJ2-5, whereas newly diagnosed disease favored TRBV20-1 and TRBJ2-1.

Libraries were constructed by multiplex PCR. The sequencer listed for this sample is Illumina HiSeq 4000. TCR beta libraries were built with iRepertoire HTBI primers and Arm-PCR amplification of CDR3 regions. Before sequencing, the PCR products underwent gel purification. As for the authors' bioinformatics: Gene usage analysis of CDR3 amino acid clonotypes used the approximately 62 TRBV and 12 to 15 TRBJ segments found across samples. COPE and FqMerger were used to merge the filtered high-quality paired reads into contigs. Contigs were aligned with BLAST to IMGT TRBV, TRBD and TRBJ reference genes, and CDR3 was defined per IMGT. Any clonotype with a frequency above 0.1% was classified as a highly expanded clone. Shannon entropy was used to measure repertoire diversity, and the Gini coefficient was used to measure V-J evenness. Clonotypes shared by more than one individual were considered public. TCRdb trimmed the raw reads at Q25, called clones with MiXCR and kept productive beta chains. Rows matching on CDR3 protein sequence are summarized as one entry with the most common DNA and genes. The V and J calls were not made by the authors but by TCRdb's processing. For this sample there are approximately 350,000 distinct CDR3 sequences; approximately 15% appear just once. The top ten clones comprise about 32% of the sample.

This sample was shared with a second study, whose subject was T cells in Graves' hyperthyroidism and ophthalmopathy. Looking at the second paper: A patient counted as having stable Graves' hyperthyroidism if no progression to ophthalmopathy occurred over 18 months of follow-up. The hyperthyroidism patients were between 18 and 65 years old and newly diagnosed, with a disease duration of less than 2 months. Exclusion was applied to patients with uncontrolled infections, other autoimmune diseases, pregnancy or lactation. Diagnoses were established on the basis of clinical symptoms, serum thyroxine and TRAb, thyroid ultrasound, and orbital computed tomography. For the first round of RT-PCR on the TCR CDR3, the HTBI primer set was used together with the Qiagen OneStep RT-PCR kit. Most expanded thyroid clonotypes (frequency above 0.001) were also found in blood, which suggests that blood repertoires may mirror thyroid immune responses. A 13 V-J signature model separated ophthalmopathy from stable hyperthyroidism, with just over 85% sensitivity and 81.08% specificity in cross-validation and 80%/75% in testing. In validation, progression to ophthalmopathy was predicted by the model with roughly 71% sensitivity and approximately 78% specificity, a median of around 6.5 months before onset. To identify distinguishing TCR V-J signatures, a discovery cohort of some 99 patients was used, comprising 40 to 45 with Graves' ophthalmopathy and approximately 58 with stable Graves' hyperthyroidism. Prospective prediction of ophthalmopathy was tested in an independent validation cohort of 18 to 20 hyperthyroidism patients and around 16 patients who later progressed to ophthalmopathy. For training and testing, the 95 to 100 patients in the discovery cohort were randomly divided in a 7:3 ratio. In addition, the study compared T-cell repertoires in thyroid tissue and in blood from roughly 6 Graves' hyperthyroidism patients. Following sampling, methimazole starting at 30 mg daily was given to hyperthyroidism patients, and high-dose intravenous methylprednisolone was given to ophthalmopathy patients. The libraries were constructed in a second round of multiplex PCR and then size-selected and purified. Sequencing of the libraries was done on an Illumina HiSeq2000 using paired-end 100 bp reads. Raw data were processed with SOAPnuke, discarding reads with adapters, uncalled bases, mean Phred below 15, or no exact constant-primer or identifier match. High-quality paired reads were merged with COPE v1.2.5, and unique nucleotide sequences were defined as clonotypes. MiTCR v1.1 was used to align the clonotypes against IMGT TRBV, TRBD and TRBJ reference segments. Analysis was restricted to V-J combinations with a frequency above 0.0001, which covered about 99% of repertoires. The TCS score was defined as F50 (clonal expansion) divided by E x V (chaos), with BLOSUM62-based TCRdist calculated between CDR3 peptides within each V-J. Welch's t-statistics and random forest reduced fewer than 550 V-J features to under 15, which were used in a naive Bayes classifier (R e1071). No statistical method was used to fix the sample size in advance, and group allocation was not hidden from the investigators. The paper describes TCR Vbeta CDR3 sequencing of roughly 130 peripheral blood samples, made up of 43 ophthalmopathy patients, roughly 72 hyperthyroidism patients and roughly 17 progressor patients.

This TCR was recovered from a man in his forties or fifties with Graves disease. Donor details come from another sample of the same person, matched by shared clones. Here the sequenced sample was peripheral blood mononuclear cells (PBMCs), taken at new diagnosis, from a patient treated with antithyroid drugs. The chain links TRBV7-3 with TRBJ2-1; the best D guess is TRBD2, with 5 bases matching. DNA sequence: TGTGCCAGCAGCTTGGCCCGGACTGATAATGAGCAGTTCTTC. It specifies CASSLARTDNEQFF. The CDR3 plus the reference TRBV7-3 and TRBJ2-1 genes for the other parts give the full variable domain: GAGVSQTPSNKVTEKGKYVELRCDPISGHTALYWYRQSLGQGPEFLIYFQGTGAADDSGLPNDRFFAVRPEGSVSTLKIQRTERGDSAVYLCASSLARTDNEQFFGPGTRLTVL.